One and the same sample provided the 10 T cell receptor beta chains below, sequenced in a study of T cell responses to AZD1222 COVID-19 vaccine. Measured with immunoSEQ multiplex PCR; TCRdb has only the in-frame clones, and not every one. Among roughly 100,000 clones listed, about 90% were seen once. The sample here was peripheral blood, taken on day 0 of AZD1222 vaccination. The receptors come from an adult in good health.

This chain uses TRBV5-4 with TRBJ1-1; perhaps TRBD1 as D (5 bases). V was shortened by 1 base and J by 0 bases, with 10 bases between the two germline ends. Germline V gene data show CDR1 as SGHNT and CDR2 as YYREEE (reference sequence). This CDR3 has 15 amino acids. The CDR3 sequence: CASSLQAGLNTEAFF. The CDR3 region has the DNA TGTGCCAGCAGCTTGCAGGCAGGGTTGAACACTGAAGCTTTCTTT.

V gene TRBV7-2 combines with J gene TRBJ2-1; 9 positions match TRBD1. The CDR3 sequence is 14 residues long. J was trimmed by 2 bases and V by 5 bases; bases with no gene match: 1. CDR1 and CDR2 (germline): SGHTA, FQGNSA. The CDR3 nucleotides read TGTGCCAGCAGCCGGGACAGGGCCTACAATGAGCAGTTCTTC. This sequence encodes CASSRDRAYNEQFF.

V gene TRBV19 combines with J gene TRBJ1-1; a possible D gene is TRBD1 (6 bases). CDR3 length: 13 residues. The germline V gene has CDR1 LNHDA and CDR2 SQIVND (reference sequence). Deletions cut 7 bases from V and 4 bases from J, with 13 bases between. Written as DNA, the CDR3 is TGTGCCAGTATTCCGGACAGACTCACTGAAGCTTTCTTT. This codes for CASIPDRLTEAFF. Supplemented by reference TRBV19 and TRBJ1-1, the full variable domain reads DGGITQSPKYLFRKEGQNVTLSCEQNLNHDAMYWYRQDPGQGLRLIYYSQIVNDFQKGDIAEGYSVSREKKESFPLTVTSAQKNPTAFYLCASIPDRLTEAFFGQGTRLTVV.

The chain recombines TRBV10-3 with TRBJ1-6, with D unclear. V lost 4 bases and J lost 7, with 17 bases in between. The CDR3 contains 16 residues. Germline assignment: CDR1 ENHRY and CDR2 SYGVKD. CDR3: CAISVREGGLNSPLHF. The CDR3 DNA reads TGTGCCATCAGTGTTCGAGAGGGTGGTTTGAATTCACCCCTCCACTTT.

V usage is TRBV5-6 and J usage is TRBJ2-5; D might be TRBD1 (5 bases). The CDR3 totals 13 residues. Germline CDR1 and CDR2: SGHDT and YYEEEE. Trimming pared 7 bases from V and 6 bases from J, leaving 16 bases between. The CDR3 loop is CASSPEGVKTQYF. For the CDR3, the DNA is TGTGCCAGCTCCCCCGAAGGGGTGAAGACCCAGTACTTC.

This rearrangement joins TRBV7-8 to TRBJ2-7, with TRBD2 matching 7 bases. The CDR3 extends over 16 amino acids. Looked up from germline, CDR1 is SGHVS and CDR2 is FQNEAQ. With V trimmed by 5 bases and J by 2 bases, 12 bases remained unmatched. The CDR3 reads CASSPPGGPLTYEQYF. The CDR3, as DNA: TGTGCCAGCAGCCCTCCGGGGGGACCCCTTACCTACGAGCAGTACTTC.

The chain carries TRBV7-2 and TRBJ2-1; 7 bases are shared with TRBD1. Looked up from germline, CDR1 is SGHTA and CDR2 is FQGNSA. Germline trimming cut 7 bases from V and 1 base from J; bases unmatched to any gene: 7. The CDR3 covers 15 residues. The CDR3 region is CASNKGGGSYNEQFF. CDR3 coding DNA: TGTGCCAGCAACAAAGGGGGCGGGTCCTACAATGAGCAGTTCTTC.

The chain employs TRBV3-1 (or the pseudogene TRBV3-2) and TRBJ1-6; 7 bases align to TRBD1. V lost 4 bases, J lost 7 bases, and 10 bases stayed unmatched. The CDR3 consists of 16 residues. CDR1 is LGHDT, CDR2 YNNKEL, per germline (reference sequence). The CDR3 loop is CASSPRQGITNSPLHF. The CDR3 region has the DNA TGTGCCAGCAGCCCAAGACAGGGAATCACGAATTCACCCCTCCACTTT.

The genes are TRBV29-1 and TRBJ2-1; 8 nucleotides align to TRBD1. Germline loops: CDR1 SQVTM, CDR2 ANQGSEA. The CDR3 is made up of 14 amino acids. The trim removed 5 bases at V and 5 bases at J, leaving 8 bases unmatched. CDR3 in amino acids: CSVMTGARHNEQFF. DNA for the CDR3: TGCAGCGTTATGACAGGGGCGCGACACAATGAGCAGTTCTTC.

The chain employs TRBV3-1 (or the pseudogene TRBV3-2) and TRBJ2-2; D gene ambiguous. Germline-derived CDR1 and CDR2 are LGHDT and YNNKEL (reference sequence). CDR3 length: 14 amino acids. V dropped 5 bases and J dropped 0 bases, with 7 bases sitting between them. The CDR3 DNA reads as TGTGCCAGCAGCTCCGGCGCGAACACCGGGGAGCTGTTTTTT. This translates into CASSSGANTGELFF.